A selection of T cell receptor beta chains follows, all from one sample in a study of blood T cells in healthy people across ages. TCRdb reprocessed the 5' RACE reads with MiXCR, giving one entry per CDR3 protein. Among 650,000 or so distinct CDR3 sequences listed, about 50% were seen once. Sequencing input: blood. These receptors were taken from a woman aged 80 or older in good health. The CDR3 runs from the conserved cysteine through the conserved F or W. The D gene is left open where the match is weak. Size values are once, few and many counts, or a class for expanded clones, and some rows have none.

CASSYARISNIQYF	TGTGCCAGCAGTTACGCGAGGATATCAAACATTCAGTACTTC	14	-	TRBJ2-4	many	TRBV6-5
CASIRGVFSGNTIYF	TGTGCCAGCATTCGCGGTGTGTTCTCTGGAAACACCATATATTTT	15	-	TRBJ1-3	once	TRBV12-3/TRBV12-4
CAISSVAGTSGRRATDTQYF	TGTGCCATCAGTAGTGTGGCCGGGACTAGCGGAAGGAGGGCCACAGATACGCAGTATTTT	20	TRBD2	TRBJ2-3	few	TRBV10-3
CASSLAAVRGEQFF	TGTGCCAGCAGCTTAGCGGCGGTGAGGGGTGAGCAGTTCTTC	14	-	TRBJ2-1	many	TRBV13
CAISGGDRAGANVLTF	TGTGCCATCAGTGGTGGGGACAGGGCTGGGGCCAACGTCCTGACTTTC	16	TRBD1	TRBJ2-6	-	TRBV10-3
CASSLTPDRGDEQYF	TGTGCCAGCAGCCTAACCCCGGACAGGGGAGACGAGCAGTACTTC	15	TRBD1	TRBJ2-7	few	TRBV6-6
CASSLPAGGVNEQFF	TGCGCCAGCAGCTTGCCAGCGGGGGGGGTCAATGAGCAGTTCTTC	15	TRBD2	TRBJ2-1	-	TRBV5-1
CASSYGQYNSPLHF	TGTGCCAGCAGTTACGGCCAGTATAATTCACCCCTCCACTTT	14	-	TRBJ1-6	-	TRBV6-5
CASSQGWDTNTEVFF	TGTGCCAGCAGCCAAGGGTGGGACACGAACACTGAAGTTTTCTTT	15	-	TRBJ1-1	-	TRBV3-1
CASSLARKEQYF	TGTGCCAGCAGCTTAGCGAGGAAGGAGCAGTACTTC	12	-	TRBJ2-7	-	TRBV7-2
CSVAGGLNTEAFF	TGCAGCGTTGCAGGGGGCTTGAACACTGAAGCTTTCTTT	13	TRBD1	TRBJ1-1	-	TRBV29-1
CATSSSAPVNYGYTF	TGTGCCACCAGCAGTTCAGCTCCTGTTAACTATGGCTACACCTTC	15	-	TRBJ1-2	once	TRBV15
CSAPDRGRNTIYF	TGCAGTGCACCGGACAGGGGGAGAAACACCATATATTTT	13	TRBD1	TRBJ1-3	-	TRBV20-1
CASRSESSGNTIYF	TGTGCCAGCCGATCAGAGAGCTCTGGAAACACCATATATTTT	14	-	TRBJ1-3	-	TRBV6-5
CASSQETGARTPDTQYF	TGTGCCAGCAGCCAAGAGACAGGCGCTCGCACCCCAGATACGCAGTATTTT	17	-	TRBJ2-3	many	TRBV14
CASSLGVVNEQYF	TGTGCCAGCAGCTTAGGAGTTGTCAATGAGCAGTACTTC	13	-	TRBJ2-5	-	TRBV7-8
CASSLVASKETQYF	TGTGCCAGCAGTTTAGTTGCTAGCAAAGAGACCCAGTACTTC	14	-	TRBJ2-5	-	TRBV12-3/TRBV12-4
CASSLGTGGNNEQFF	TGTGCCAGCAGCTTGGGGACGGGAGGGAACAATGAGCAGTTCTTC	15	TRBD2	TRBJ2-1	-	TRBV7-9
CATNTGWPTDTQYF	TGTGCCACCAATACCGGGTGGCCCACAGATACGCAGTATTTT	14	-	TRBJ2-3	-	TRBV15
CASSYSAPGQGRYEQYF	TGTGCCAGCAGTTATTCAGCGCCCGGGCAGGGACGGTACGAGCAGTACTTC	17	-	TRBJ2-7	-	TRBV6-9
CARTSGRGFMDTQYF	TGTGCCAGGACAAGCGGGAGAGGGTTTATGGATACGCAGTATTTT	15	TRBD2	TRBJ2-3	many	TRBV7-2
CSATRGGPDIQYF	TGCAGTGCTACCCGCGGGGGGCCGGACATTCAGTACTTC	13	TRBD2	TRBJ2-4	many	TRBV20-1
CASSLDGGTGPYGYTF	TGTGCCAGCAGCTTAGACGGTGGGACAGGGCCCTATGGCTACACCTTC	16	TRBD1	TRBJ1-2	-	TRBV11-2
CSASGFEGFTDTQYF	TGCAGTGCTAGCGGTTTCGAGGGCTTCACAGATACGCAGTATTTT	15	-	TRBJ2-3	-	TRBV20-1
CASRESGTPLNIQYF	TGTGCCAGCAGGGAATCCGGGACCCCCTTAAACATTCAGTACTTC	15	-	TRBJ2-4	-	TRBV6-1
CSVRQGGPTDTQYF	TGCAGCGTACGACAGGGGGGCCCCACAGATACGCAGTATTTT	14	TRBD1	TRBJ2-3	many	TRBV29-1
CASSGGRVNEKLFF	TGCGCCAGCAGCGGGGGACGGGTGAATGAAAAACTGTTTTTT	14	-	TRBJ1-4	once	TRBV5-1
CASSVTGRDEKLFF	TGTGCCAGCAGCGTTACTGGACGCGATGAAAAACTGTTTTTT	14	-	TRBJ1-4	-	TRBV2
CASKSGGYGTDTQYF	TGTGCCAGCAAAAGTGGGGGGTACGGCACAGATACGCAGTATTTT	15	-	TRBJ2-3	-	TRBV5-4
CASSLRASGTSTDTQYF	TGTGCCAGCAGTTTAAGGGCTAGCGGGACTAGCACAGATACGCAGTATTTT	17	TRBD2	TRBJ2-3	-	TRBV27
CVSSYWDRRRDPNEKLFF	TGTGTCAGCAGCTACTGGGACAGGAGGCGAGATCCTAATGAAAAACTGTTTTTT	18	TRBD1	TRBJ1-4	-	TRBV6-5
CASSLSGGTRSNEQYF	TGTGCCAGCAGCTTATCTGGAGGGACTCGTTCCAACGAGCAGTACTTC	16	-	TRBJ2-7	-	TRBV7-2
CASSLNRVGSPPHF	TGTGCCAGCAGCTTAAATAGGGTTGGTTCACCCCCCCACTTT	14	-	TRBJ1-6	-	TRBV7-6
CASSFRVTNQPQHF	TGTGCCAGCAGTTTCAGGGTTACCAATCAGCCCCAGCATTTT	14	-	TRBJ1-5	-	TRBV2
CASSLKEDTEAFF	TGCGCCAGCAGCTTGAAAGAAGACACTGAAGCTTTCTTT	13	-	TRBJ1-1	many	TRBV5-1
CASSGGGSNNEQYF	TGTGCCAGCAGTGGGGGGGGTAGTAACAATGAGCAGTACTTC	14	TRBD2	TRBJ2-7	-	TRBV2
CASKVPLSQETQYF	TGTGCCAGCAAAGTCCCCCTCTCCCAAGAGACCCAGTACTTC	14	-	TRBJ2-5	-	TRBV2
CASSQPGALAQWDEQFF	TGTGCCAGCAGCCAACCGGGAGCCTTGGCCCAATGGGATGAGCAGTTCTTC	17	-	TRBJ2-1	-	TRBV3-1
CASSLEGQSGYTF	TGTGCCAGCAGCCTCGAGGGGCAAAGTGGCTACACCTTC	13	-	TRBJ1-2	-	TRBV7-3
CASRSREDSYEQYF	TGCGCCAGCAGGTCCCGGGAGGACTCCTACGAGCAGTACTTC	14	TRBD2	TRBJ2-7	-	TRBV5-1
CSARVAGSPDTQYF	TGCAGTGCTAGAGTAGCGGGTTCCCCAGATACGCAGTATTTT	14	TRBD2	TRBJ2-3	-	TRBV20-1
CASSPRGARGSEVEVEQFF	TGTGCCAGCTCACCAAGAGGTGCACGGGGGTCGGAAGTCGAGGTTGAGCAGTTCTTC	19	-	TRBJ2-1	few	TRBV18
CASSFGSKTYNEQFF	TGTGCCAGCAGTTTTGGTAGTAAAACCTACAATGAGCAGTTCTTC	15	-	TRBJ2-1	-	TRBV12-3/TRBV12-4
CASSDGQVGYNEQFF	TGTGCCAGCAGTGATGGACAAGTGGGATACAATGAGCAGTTCTTC	15	-	TRBJ2-1	-	TRBV6-5
CASSFNEQYF	TGTGCCAGCTCCTTCAATGAGCAGTACTTC	10	-	TRBJ2-7	-	TRBV28
CASSLRNPEPTGTQYF	TGTGCCAGCAGCTTAAGGAATCCGGAACCAACAGGTACGCAGTATTTT	16	-	TRBJ2-3	-	TRBV7-9
CATSGGQGNYNEQFF	TGTGCCACCAGTGGCGGACAGGGTAACTACAATGAGCAGTTCTTC	15	TRBD1	TRBJ2-1	many	TRBV24-1
CASSRLVLREGQGGYTF	TGTGCCAGCAGCCGCCTCGTACTACGAGAGGGGCAAGGTGGCTACACCTTC	17	-	TRBJ1-2	-	TRBV3-1
CASQAGIYNEQFF	TGTGCCAGCCAAGCAGGGATCTACAATGAGCAGTTCTTC	13	-	TRBJ2-1	many	TRBV2
CASSFRGHSNQPQHF	TGTGCCAGCAGCTTCAGGGGGCATAGCAATCAGCCCCAGCATTTT	15	TRBD1	TRBJ1-5	-	TRBV7-2
CATSDAGRHYEQYF	TGTGCCACCAGTGATGCCGGGAGACATTACGAGCAGTACTTC	14	-	TRBJ2-7	few	TRBV24-1
CASRNRDSYQETQYF	TGTGCCAGCAGGAACCGGGACAGCTACCAAGAGACCCAGTACTTC	15	TRBD1	TRBJ2-5	-	TRBV3-1
CASSLSQGKGYTF	TGCGCCAGCAGCTTGTCTCAGGGGAAAGGCTACACCTTC	13	-	TRBJ1-2	-	TRBV5-1
CASSQDRGHTEAFF	TGTGCCAGCAGCCAAGACAGGGGGCACACTGAAGCTTTCTTT	14	TRBD1	TRBJ1-1	-	TRBV3-1
CASSPPTGNSPLHF	TGCGCCAGCAGCCCCCCAACAGGGAATTCACCCCTCCACTTT	14	-	TRBJ1-6	few	TRBV4-1
CASSSAIRGDIQYF	TGTGCCAGCAGTTCTGCGATACGTGGGGACATTCAGTACTTC	14	-	TRBJ2-4	-	TRBV28
CASSSPLRKTEAFF	TGTGCCAGCAGCTCCCCCCTTAGAAAGACTGAAGCTTTCTTT	14	-	TRBJ1-1	-	TRBV2
CASSLEGTGGYTF	TGTGCCAGCAGTTTAGAGGGGACCGGTGGCTACACCTTC	13	-	TRBJ1-2	many	TRBV12-3/TRBV12-4
CASSFTGGEETQYF	TGTGCCAGCAGTTTTACAGGGGGGGAAGAGACCCAGTACTTC	14	-	TRBJ2-5	-	TRBV12-3/TRBV12-4
CAISEAGPIVDEQFF	TGTGCCATCAGTGAGGCGGGGCCAATTGTCGATGAGCAGTTCTTC	15	-	TRBJ2-1	once	TRBV10-3